This T cell receptor (beta chain) is from a study of T cells after yellow fever vaccination. Looking at the study overall: Where fractions had low cell numbers, libraries were prepared from them with the SMART-Seq v4 Ultra Low Input RNA kit. Study-wide findings and caveats: Contaminating bulk clonotypes could be abundant in FACS-sorted repertoires. Subsequent booster samples again held most clones from primary vaccination (96% CD4, roughly 91% CD8). It was the secondary response that reached its peak faster, day 5 versus 15, but it was weaker.

MiXCR, run by TCRdb on the 5' RACE reads, gives a single entry per CDR3 protein. The sample lists hundreds of thousands of distinct CDR3 sequences; around 6.5% were seen once. This clonotype was counted only a few times. Antigen: not known. Source: PBMCs, taken 5 days after the yellow fever booster vaccination. The clonotype originates from a man under 40 who received the YFV17D yellow fever vaccine.

CDR3 coding DNA: TGTGCCATCACCGGCGGGGGGGCCTACAATGAGCAGTTCTTC. It specifies CAITGGGAYNEQFF. The V gene is TRBV10-3, the J gene TRBJ2-1; 9 bases align to TRBD2. V was clipped by 7 bases and J by 2 bases; unmatched bases: 3. Germline loops: CDR1 ENHRY, CDR2 SYGVKD. The CDR3 contains 14 residues.